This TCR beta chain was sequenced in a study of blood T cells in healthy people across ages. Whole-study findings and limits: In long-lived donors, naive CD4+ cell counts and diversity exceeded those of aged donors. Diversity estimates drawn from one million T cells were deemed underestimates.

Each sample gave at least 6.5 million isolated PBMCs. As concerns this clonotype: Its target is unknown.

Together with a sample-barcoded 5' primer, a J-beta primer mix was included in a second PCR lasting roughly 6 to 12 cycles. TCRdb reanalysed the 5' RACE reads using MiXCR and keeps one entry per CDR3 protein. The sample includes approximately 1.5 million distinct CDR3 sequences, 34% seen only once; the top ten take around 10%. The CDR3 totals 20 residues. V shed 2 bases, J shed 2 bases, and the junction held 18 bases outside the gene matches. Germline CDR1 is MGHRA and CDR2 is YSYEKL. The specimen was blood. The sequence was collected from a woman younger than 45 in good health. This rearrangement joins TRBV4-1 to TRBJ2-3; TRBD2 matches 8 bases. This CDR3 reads CASSQPIPPRFSGDTDTQYF. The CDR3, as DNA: TGCGCCAGCAGCCAACCCATCCCTCCCCGGTTTAGCGGGGACACAGATACGCAGTATTTT.